Following are 10 T cell receptor beta chains from one sample sequenced in a study of spatial heterogeneity in lung cancer. Time point in this sample: sample taken at primary tumor resection. Sequencing covered unsorted whole RNA taken from tumor, nontumor lung or frozen PBMC. In TCRdb, the 5' RACE reads were re-called with MiXCR into one record per CDR3 protein. The sample holds about 85,000 distinct CDR3 sequences, approximately 20% seen once. The sequencing here drew on PBMCs, taken at surgery. The source is a male donor with early-stage non-small cell lung cancer.

This clonotype came up a few times. The rearrangement uses TRBV2 and TRBJ1-1; D is uncertain. V was shortened by 2 bases and J by 3 bases, with 7 bases between the two germline ends. The CDR3 covers 13 residues. The germline CDR1 and CDR2 sequences are SNHLY and FYNNEI. In DNA, the CDR3 is TGTGCCAGCAGTGAATTCGGGCACACTGAAGCTTTCTTT. Translation gives CASSEFGHTEAFF.

The chain has TRBV9 and TRBJ2-3; the D gene is possibly TRBD2 (6 bases). The ends were cut back, 3 bases at V and 5 bases at J, with 19 bases in the middle. From germline, CDR1 is SGDLS and CDR2 YYNGEE. This CDR3 is 16 amino acids long. CDR3 region: CASSERTTSGRDTQYF. The CDR3 DNA follows: TGTGCCAGCAGCGAGAGGACTACTTCGGGACGAGATACGCAGTATTTT. The full variable domain, its missing parts supplied by reference TRBV9 and TRBJ2-3, is DSGVTQTPKHLITATGQRVTLRCSPRSGDLSVYWYQQSLDQGLQFLIQYYNGEERAKGNILERFSAQQFPDLHSELNLSSLELGDSALYFCASSERTTSGRDTQYFGPGTRLTVL.

The rearrangement uses TRBV20-1 and TRBJ2-1; D gene ambiguous. In germline, CDR1 is DFQATT, CDR2 SNEGSKA (reference sequence). CDR3 length: 12 residues. Trimming removed 6 bases at V and 6 bases at J, with 12 bases between. The CDR3, as DNA: TGCAGTGCGCCAACACTCGGCAATGAGCAGTTCTTC. It yields the protein CSAPTLGNEQFF.

V usage is TRBV19 and J usage is TRBJ2-4, with 10 bases lining up with TRBD1. J gave up 8 bases and V 4 bases, and 5 bases lay outside the gene matches. The germline V gene encodes CDR1 LNHDA and CDR2 SQIVND (reference sequence). CDR3 size: 14 residues. CDR3 bases: TGTGCCAGTAGTAAGGCCGGACAGGGGGACATTCAGTACTTC. The encoded protein is CASSKAGQGDIQYF.

About this clonotype: At one end the junction does not follow the germline gene, possibly because of a read error. V gene TRBV7-9 combines with J gene TRBJ1-6; D ambiguous. This CDR3 has 13 amino acids. Germline V gene data show CDR1 as SEHNR and CDR2 as FQNEAQ (reference sequence). CDR3 bases: TGTGTCAGCAGCTTCCCCCCCAATTCACCCCTCCACTTT. Protein product: CVSSFPPNSPLHF.

This rearrangement joins TRBV5-1 to TRBJ2-3; D may be TRBD1 or TRBD2 (5 bases each). The germline CDR1 and CDR2 sequences are SGHRS and YFSETQ. This CDR3 has 15 residues. Between the trimmed V and J ends, which lost 0 bases and 5 bases, there was a span of 13 bases. CDR3 bases: TGCGCCAGCAGCTTGGCCGCCCCAGGGAGAGATACGCAGTATTTT. Encoded protein: CASSLAAPGRDTQYF.

As regards this clonotype: At one boundary the junction diverges from the germline segment, which might be a read error. V gene TRBV24-1 combines with J gene TRBJ1-5, with a weak D call TRBD1 (6 bases). The germline CDR1 and CDR2 sequences are KGHDR and SFDVKD. The CDR3 sequence is 17 residues long. The CDR3 DNA sequence: TGTGCCACCAGTGATCCCAGCCCACAGGGTAGCGATCAGCCCCAGCATTTT. It specifies CATSDPSPQGSDQPQHF.

In its sample, this clonotype was seen many times. The chain carries TRBV6-6 and TRBJ2-7; TRBD2 aligns across 7 bases. The trim removed 6 bases at V and 6 bases at J, leaving 14 bases unmatched. Germline CDR1 is MNHNY and CDR2 is SVGAGI (reference sequence). The length of the CDR3 is 15 residues. For the CDR3, the DNA is TGTGCCAGCAGCACCGGGAGCGGGATCCGGCTCGAGCAGTACTTC. Translating it yields CASSTGSGIRLEQYF.

On this clonotype itself: A much more abundant neighbour one base away suggests this may be a read error. The rearrangement joins TRBV29-1 to TRBJ2-3; D possibly corresponds to TRBD2 (6 bases). The CDR3 has 14 amino acids. Germline CDR1 reads SQVTM; CDR2 reads ANQGSEA. The V end lost 5 bases, the J end lost 3 bases, and 15 bases lay between the germline ends. The CDR3 region is CSVRKGLITDTQYF. The CDR3 coding sequence is TGCAGCGTTAGAAAGGGACTGATTACAGATACGCAGTATTTT.

The chain carries TRBV7-2 and TRBJ2-7; D remains ambiguous. Trimming cost V 1 base and J 6 bases, with 13 bases left between them. This CDR3 is 14 amino acids long. CDR1 and CDR2 (germline): SGHTA, FQGNSA. CDR3 nucleotides: TGTGCCAGCAGCTTAGGGCTAGTTGGTCGCGAGCAGTACTTC. It translates to CASSLGLVGREQYF.